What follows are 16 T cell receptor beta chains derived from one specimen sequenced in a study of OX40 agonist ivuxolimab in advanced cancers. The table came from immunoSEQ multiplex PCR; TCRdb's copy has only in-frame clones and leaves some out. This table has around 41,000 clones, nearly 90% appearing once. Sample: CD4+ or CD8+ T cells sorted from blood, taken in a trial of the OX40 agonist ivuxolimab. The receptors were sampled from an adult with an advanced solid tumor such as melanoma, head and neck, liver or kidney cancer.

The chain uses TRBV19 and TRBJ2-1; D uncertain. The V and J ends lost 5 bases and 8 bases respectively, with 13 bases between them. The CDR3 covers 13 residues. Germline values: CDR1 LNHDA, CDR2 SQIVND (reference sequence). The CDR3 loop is CASSPHAIDEQFF. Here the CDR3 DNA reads TGTGCCAGTAGTCCTCATGCGATCGATGAGCAGTTCTTC.

The DNA for the CDR3 is TGTGCCAGCAGCTATAATACAGGGGTACAGCCCCAGCATTTT. It is translated as CASSYNTGVQPQHF. This chain uses TRBV5-6 with TRBJ1-5; TRBD1 matches at 7 bases. The CDR3 has 14 amino acids. V shed 3 bases and J 7 bases; nucleotides not matched to a gene: 7. Germline assignment: CDR1 SGHDT and CDR2 YYEEEE.

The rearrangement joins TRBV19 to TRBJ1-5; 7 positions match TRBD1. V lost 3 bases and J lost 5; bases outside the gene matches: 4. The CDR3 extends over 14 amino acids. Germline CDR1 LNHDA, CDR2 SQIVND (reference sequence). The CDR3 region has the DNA TGTGCCAGTAGTATCAGAGGGGGCGATCAGCCCCAGCATTTT. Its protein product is CASSIRGGDQPQHF.

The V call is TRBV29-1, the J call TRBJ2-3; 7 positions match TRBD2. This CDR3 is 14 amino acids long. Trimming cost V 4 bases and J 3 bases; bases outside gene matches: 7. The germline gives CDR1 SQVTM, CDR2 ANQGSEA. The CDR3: CSVALLAATDTQYF. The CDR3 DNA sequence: TGCAGCGTTGCTCTGCTAGCGGCGACAGATACGCAGTATTTT.

The chain's CDR3 is CASSQQGAWQYF. The DNA of the CDR3 is TGTGCCAGCAGTCAACAGGGAGCGTGGCAGTACTTC. The gene calls are TRBV9 and TRBJ2-7; D is possibly TRBD1 (6 bases). This CDR3 has 12 amino acids. V lost 5 bases and J lost 9, with 15 bases in between. The germline gives CDR1 SGDLS, CDR2 YYNGEE.

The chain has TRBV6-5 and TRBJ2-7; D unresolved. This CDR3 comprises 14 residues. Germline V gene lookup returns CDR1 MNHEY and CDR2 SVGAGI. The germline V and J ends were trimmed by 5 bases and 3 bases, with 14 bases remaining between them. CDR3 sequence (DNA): TGTGCCAGCAGTGGTCTTTACAGCAACTACGAGCAGTACTTC. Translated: CASSGLYSNYEQYF.

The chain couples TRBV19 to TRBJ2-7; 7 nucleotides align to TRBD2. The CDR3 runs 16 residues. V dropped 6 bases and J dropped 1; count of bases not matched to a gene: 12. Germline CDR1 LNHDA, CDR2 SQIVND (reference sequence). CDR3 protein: CASSNNPRTSSYEQYF. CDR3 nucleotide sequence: TGTGCCAGTAGCAACAACCCCCGGACTAGTTCCTACGAGCAGTACTTC. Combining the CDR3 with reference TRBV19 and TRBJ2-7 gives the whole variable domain DGGITQSPKYLFRKEGQNVTLSCEQNLNHDAMYWYRQDPGQGLRLIYYSQIVNDFQKGDIAEGYSVSREKKESFPLTVTSAQKNPTAFYLCASSNNPRTSSYEQYFGPGTRLTVT.

The CDR3 loop reads CASSLGGPAGGQETQYF. CDR3 coding DNA: TGCGCCAGCAGCTTAGGGGGGCCAGCGGGAGGGCAAGAGACCCAGTACTTC. V gene TRBV5-1 combines with J gene TRBJ2-5, with 10 bases fitting TRBD2. The V segment lost 2 bases and the J segment 2 bases; nucleotides outside the gene matches: 9. The CDR3 runs to 17 residues. The germline V gene encodes CDR1 SGHRS and CDR2 YFSETQ.

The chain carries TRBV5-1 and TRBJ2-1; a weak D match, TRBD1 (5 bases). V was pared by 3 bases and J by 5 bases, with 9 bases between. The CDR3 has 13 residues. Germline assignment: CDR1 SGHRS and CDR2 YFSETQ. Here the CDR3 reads CASSSDRHNEQFF. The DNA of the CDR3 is TGCGCCAGCAGCTCAGACAGACACAATGAGCAGTTCTTC.

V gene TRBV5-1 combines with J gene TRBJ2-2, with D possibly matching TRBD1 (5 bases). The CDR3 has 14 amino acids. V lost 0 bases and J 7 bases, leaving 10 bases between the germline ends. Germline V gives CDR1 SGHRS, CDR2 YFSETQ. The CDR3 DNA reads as TGCGCCAGCAGCTTGGCAGGGATGGGCGGGGAGCTGTTTTTT. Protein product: CASSLAGMGGELFF.

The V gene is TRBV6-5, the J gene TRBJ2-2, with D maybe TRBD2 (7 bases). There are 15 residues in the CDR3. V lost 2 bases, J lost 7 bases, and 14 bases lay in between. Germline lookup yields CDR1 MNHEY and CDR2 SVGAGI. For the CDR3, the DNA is TGTGCCAGCAGTTACCAGGCGGGGGCGAGCGGGGAGCTGTTTTTT. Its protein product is CASSYQAGASGELFF.

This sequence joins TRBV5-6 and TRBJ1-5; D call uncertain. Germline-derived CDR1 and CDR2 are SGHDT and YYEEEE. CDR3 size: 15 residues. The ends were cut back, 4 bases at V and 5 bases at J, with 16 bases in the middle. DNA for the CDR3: TGTGCCAGCAGCCTTGGAAGGGCCTTGGATCAGCCCCAGCATTTT. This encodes CASSLGRALDQPQHF.

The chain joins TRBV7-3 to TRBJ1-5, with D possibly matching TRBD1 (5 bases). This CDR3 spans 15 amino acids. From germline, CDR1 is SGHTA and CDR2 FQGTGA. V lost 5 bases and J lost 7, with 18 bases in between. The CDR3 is CASSERGRGLQPQHF. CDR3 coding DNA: TGTGCCAGCAGCGAGAGGGGTAGAGGGTTGCAGCCCCAGCATTTT.

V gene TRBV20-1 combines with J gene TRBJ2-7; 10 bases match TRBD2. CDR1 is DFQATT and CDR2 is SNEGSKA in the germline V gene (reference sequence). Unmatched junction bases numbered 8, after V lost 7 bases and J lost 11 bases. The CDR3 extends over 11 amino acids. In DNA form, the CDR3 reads TGCAGTGGGGCTAGCGGGAGATGGGAGTACTTC. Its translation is CSGASGRWEYF.

CDR3: CASRGGTFGGYTF. The CDR3 DNA is TGTGCCAGCAGGGGAGGGACATTCGGAGGCTACACCTTC. The chain has TRBV6-6 and TRBJ1-2, with D tentatively TRBD1 (6 bases). The CDR3 extends over 13 amino acids. Trimming stripped 6 bases from V and 8 bases from J, with 16 bases between. In germline, CDR1 is MNHNY, CDR2 SVGAGI (reference sequence).

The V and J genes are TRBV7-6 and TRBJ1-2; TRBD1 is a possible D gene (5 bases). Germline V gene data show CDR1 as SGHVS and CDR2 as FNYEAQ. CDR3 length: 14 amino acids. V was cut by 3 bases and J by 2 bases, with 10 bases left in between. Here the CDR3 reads CASSFQTENYGYTF. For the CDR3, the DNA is TGTGCCAGCAGCTTCCAGACAGAGAACTATGGCTACACCTTC.